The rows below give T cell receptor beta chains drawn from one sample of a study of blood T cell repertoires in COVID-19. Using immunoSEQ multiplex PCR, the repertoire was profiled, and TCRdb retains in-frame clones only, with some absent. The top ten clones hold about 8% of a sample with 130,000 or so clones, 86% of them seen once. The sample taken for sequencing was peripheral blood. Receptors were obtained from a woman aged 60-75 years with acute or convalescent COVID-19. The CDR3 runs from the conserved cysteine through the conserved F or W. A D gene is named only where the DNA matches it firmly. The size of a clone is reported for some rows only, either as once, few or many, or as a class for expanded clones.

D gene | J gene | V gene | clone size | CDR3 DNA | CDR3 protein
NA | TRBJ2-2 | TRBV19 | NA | TGTGCCAGTAGTAACAACGGCAGGTCGAACACCGGGGAGCTGTTTTTT | CASSNNGRSNTGELFF
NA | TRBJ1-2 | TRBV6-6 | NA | TGTGCCAGCAGTTACCCTCAGGGGCTGAACTATGGCTACACCTTC | CASSYPQGLNYGYTF
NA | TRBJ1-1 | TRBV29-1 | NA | TGCAGCGAGAACAGGGAACTTGGCACTGAAGCTTTCTTT | CSENRELGTEAFF
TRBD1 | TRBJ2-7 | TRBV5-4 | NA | TGTGCCAGCAGCGTTGGGGGCAGGGGGCGGAACTACGAGCAGTACTTC | CASSVGGRGRNYEQYF
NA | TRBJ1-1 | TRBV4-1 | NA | TGCGCCAGCAGCCAAGATTTCGGGAATACGTACACTGAAGCTTTCTTT | CASSQDFGNTYTEAFF
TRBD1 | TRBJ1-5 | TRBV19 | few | TGTGCCAGTAGTGACCGGGACAGTAGCAATCAGCCCCAGCATTTT | CASSDRDSSNQPQHF
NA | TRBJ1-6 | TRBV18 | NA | TGTGCCAGCTCACGGGGCCAACTATTGGATTCACCCCTCCACTTT | CASSRGQLLDSPLHF
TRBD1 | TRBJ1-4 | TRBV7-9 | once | TGTGCCAGCAGCTTAGCGCCCGGACAGGGAGCTAATGAAAAACTGTTTTTT | CASSLAPGQGANEKLFF
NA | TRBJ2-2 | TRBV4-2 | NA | TGTGCCAGCAGCCAAGAAACAGGAAACACCGGGGAGCTGTTTTTT | CASSQETGNTGELFF
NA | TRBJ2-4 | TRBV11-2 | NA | TGTGCCAGCAGCTTGCGGGGGGGGACAGGGGCGACCAAAAACATTCAGTACTTC | CASSLRGGTGATKNIQYF
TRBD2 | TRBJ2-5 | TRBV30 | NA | TGTGCCTGGAGTGTATGGGGGGGGTTCCAAGAGACCCAGTACTTC | CAWSVWGGFQETQYF
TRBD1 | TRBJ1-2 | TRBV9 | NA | TGTGCCAGCAGCACCCGGGACAGGGGGGAGTTTGGCTACACCTTC | CASSTRDRGEFGYTF